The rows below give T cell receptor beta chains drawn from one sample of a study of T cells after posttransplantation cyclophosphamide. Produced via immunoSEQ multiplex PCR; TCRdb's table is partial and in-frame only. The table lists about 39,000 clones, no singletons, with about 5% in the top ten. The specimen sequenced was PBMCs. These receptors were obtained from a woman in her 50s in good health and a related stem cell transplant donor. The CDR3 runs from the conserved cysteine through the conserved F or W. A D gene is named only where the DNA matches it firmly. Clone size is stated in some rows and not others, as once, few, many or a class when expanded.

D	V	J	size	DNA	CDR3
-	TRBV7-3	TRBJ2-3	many	TGTGCCAGCAGTGAATGGAGGGGATTGAGTGCAGATACGCAGTATTTT	CASSEWRGLSADTQYF
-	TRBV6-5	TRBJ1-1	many	TGTGCCAGCAGTTACTCGAGGGAGGACACTGAAGCTTTCTTT	CASSYSREDTEAFF
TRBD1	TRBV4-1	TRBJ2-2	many	TGCGCCAGCAGCCAACCGGGACAGGGGAAGTCCGGGGAGCTGTTTTTT	CASSQPGQGKSGELFF
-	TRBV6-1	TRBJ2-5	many	TGTGCCAGCAGTGATAACCCTCAGGGGACCCAGTACTTC	CASSDNPQGTQYF
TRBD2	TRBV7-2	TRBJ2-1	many	TGTGCCAGCAGCTCAATCGGGACTAGCGGGAGAAAGTTCTTC	CASSSIGTSGRKFF
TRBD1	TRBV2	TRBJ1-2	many	TGTGCCAGCGACGGGACAGGGAGGTATGGCTACACCTTC	CASDGTGRYGYTF
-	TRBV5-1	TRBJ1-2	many	TGCGCCAGCAGGCGCCAAACGGGTTTGGAGGCTAACTATGGCTACACCTTC	CASRRQTGLEANYGYTF
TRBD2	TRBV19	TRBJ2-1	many	TGTGCCAGTAGATTAATAGCGGGGGGGCGGAATGAGCAGTTCTTC	CASRLIAGGRNEQFF
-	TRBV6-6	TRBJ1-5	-	TGTGCCAGCAGTCACGGGTATAGCAATCAGCCCCAGCATTTT	CASSHGYSNQPQHF
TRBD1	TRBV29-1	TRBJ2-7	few	TGCAGCGTCATGACAGGGGTCTACGAGCAGTACTTC	CSVMTGVYEQYF
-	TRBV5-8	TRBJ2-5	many	TGTGCCAGCAGCTTAGAGGAGACCCAGTACTTC	CASSLEETQYF
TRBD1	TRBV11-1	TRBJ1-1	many	TGTGCCAGCAGCTGGACAAACTGGGGACAGCTTAACGAAGCTTTCTTT	CASSWTNWGQLNEAFF
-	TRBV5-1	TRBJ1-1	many	TGCGCCAGCAGCTTGGGGGACTATAGGAACACTGAAGCTTTCTTT	CASSLGDYRNTEAFF
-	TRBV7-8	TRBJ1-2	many	TGTGCCAGCAGCTTAAACCGGGACATCTATGGCTACACCTTC	CASSLNRDIYGYTF
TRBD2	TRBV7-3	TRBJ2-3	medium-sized	TGTGCCAGCAGCCCTAGCGGGGGGGCGCAGTATTTT	CASSPSGGAQYF
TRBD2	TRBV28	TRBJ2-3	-	TGTGCCAGCAGTCCCTGGGGGGGTCGGGCAGATACGCAGTATTTT	CASSPWGGRADTQYF
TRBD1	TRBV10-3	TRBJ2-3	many	TGTGCCATCAGCACGGGACAGCTCACAGATACGCAGTATTTT	CAISTGQLTDTQYF
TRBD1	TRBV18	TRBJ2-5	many	TGTGCCAGCTCACCACCGAACAGGGGGCGGGAGACCCAGTACTTC	CASSPPNRGRETQYF
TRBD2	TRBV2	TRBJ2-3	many	TGTGCCAGCAGTGAGACTAGCGGGGTAGATACGCAGTATTTT	CASSETSGVDTQYF
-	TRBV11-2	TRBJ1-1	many	TGTGCCAGCAGCAATAGACACTTGAACAGGGAAGCTTTCTTT	CASSNRHLNREAFF
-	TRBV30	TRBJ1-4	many	TGTGCCTGGAGTCACGACAGATCAGGCGAAAAACTGTTTTTT	CAWSHDRSGEKLFF
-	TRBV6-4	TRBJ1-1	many	TGTGCCAGCAGTAGGGAGGTGAACACTGAAGCTTTCTTT	CASSREVNTEAFF
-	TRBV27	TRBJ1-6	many	TGTGCCAGCAGTTTGGGCGCCAATAATTCACCCCTCCACTTT	CASSLGANNSPLHF
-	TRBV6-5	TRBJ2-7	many	TGTGCCAGCAGTTACGTCGGCGCGGACTCCTACGAGCAGTACTTC	CASSYVGADSYEQYF
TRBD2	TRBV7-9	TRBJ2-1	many	TGTGCCACCCCGGAGGGGCTAGCGGGGGATCAGCAGTTCTTC	CATPEGLAGDQQFF
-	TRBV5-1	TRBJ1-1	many	TGCGCCAGCAGCTTGGGCAGCGGGGTGGGGAACACTGAAGCTTTCTTT	CASSLGSGVGNTEAFF
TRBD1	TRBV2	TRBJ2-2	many	TGTGCCGGTAGACAGGGCCCGACGGCCGGGGAGCTGTTTTTT	CAGRQGPTAGELFF
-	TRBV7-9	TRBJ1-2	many	TGTGCCAGCAGCTCACAGGTCCCCTATGGCTACACCTTC	CASSSQVPYGYTF
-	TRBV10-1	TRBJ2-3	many	TGCGCCAGCGGACTCATCAGGGGTACGCAGTATTTT	CASGLIRGTQYF
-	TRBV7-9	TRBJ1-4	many	TGTGCCAGCAGCCTGTACCGACAAGATGAAAAACTGTTTTTT	CASSLYRQDEKLFF
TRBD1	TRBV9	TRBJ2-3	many	TGTGCCAGCAGCGTAGCGGTCAGGGGGCTCACAGATACGCAGTATTTT	CASSVAVRGLTDTQYF
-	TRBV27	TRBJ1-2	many	TGTGCCAGCAGCTCCGGGGGAGGGGGACGGAGCTATGGCTACACCTTC	CASSSGGGGRSYGYTF
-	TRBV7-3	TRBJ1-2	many	TGTGCCAGCAGCTTAAATGTAGACAGAATTGGCTACACCTTC	CASSLNVDRIGYTF
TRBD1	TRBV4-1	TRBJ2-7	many	TGCGCCAGCAGCCATCGCGGGACAGGGGGCGACTACGAGCAGTACTTC	CASSHRGTGGDYEQYF
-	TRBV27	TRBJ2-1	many	TGTGCCAGCACCCCCCTTGGAGGGGACAATGAGCAGTTCTTC	CASTPLGGDNEQFF
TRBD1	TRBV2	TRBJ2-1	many	TGTGCCAGCAGAGACAGGGGTTTCCTAAATAGTGAGCAGTTCTTC	CASRDRGFLNSEQFF
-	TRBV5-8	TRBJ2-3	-	TGTGCCAGCAGCTTGAGAGGGTTTGACACAGATACGCAGTATTTT	CASSLRGFDTDTQYF
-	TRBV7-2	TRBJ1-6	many	TGTGCCAGCAGCTTAAGTCCAGGATCACCCCTCCACTTT	CASSLSPGSPLHF
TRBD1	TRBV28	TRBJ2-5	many	TGTGCCAGCAGCTTCCGGGACAGGGGGTCTAAGACCCAGTACTTC	CASSFRDRGSKTQYF
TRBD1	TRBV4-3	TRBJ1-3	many	TGCGCCAGCAGCCAAGCGATTGGGGGGACAGTCTTCTCTGGAAACACCATATATTTT	CASSQAIGGTVFSGNTIYF
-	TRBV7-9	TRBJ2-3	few	TGTGCCAGCAGCTCACTCCAGGGAAGGAGCACAGATACGCAGTATTTT	CASSSLQGRSTDTQYF
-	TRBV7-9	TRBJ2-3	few	TGTGCCAGCAGCCGTGGACTGATCACAGATACGCAGTATTTT	CASSRGLITDTQYF
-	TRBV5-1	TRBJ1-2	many	TGCGCCAGCAGCTTCGGACGGGGATCTCGATATGGCTACACCTTC	CASSFGRGSRYGYTF
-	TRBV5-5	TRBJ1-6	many	TGTGCCAGCAGCTTGCGGGGGGGCTCCTATAATTCACCCCTCCACTTT	CASSLRGGSYNSPLHF
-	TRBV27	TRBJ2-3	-	TGTGCCAGCAGTTTAACGGGATTCCCCACAGATACGCAGTATTTT	CASSLTGFPTDTQYF
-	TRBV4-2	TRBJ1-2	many	TGTGCCAGCAGCTACGCCCTAGGGGACTATGGCTACACCTTC	CASSYALGDYGYTF
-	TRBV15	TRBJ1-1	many	TGTGCCACCAGCAGATACCGGACAGAGAACACTGAAGCTTTCTTT	CATSRYRTENTEAFF
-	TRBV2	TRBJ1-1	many	TGTGCCGGGGCCCCTACCGCCGGGGGTGAAGCTTTCTTT	CAGAPTAGGEAFF
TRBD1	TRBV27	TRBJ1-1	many	TGTGCCAGCAGTTTTTCTCAGGGGGGAAGAACTGAAGCTTTCTTT	CASSFSQGGRTEAFF
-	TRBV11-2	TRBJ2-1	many	TGTGCCAGCAGCCCCGAATATAGAATAGCGACTAATGAGCAGTTCTTC	CASSPEYRIATNEQFF
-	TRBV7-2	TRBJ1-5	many	TGTGCCAGCAGCTTAGTTGCGGGGGCACGTCAGCCCCAGCATTTT	CASSLVAGARQPQHF
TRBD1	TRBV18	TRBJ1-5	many	TGTGCCAGCTCAACCGGACAGGACAATCAGCCCCAGCATTTT	CASSTGQDNQPQHF
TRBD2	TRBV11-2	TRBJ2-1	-	TGTGCCAGCAGGGCGGGGGGCGCCGAAGGAAATGAGCAGTTCTTC	CASRAGGAEGNEQFF
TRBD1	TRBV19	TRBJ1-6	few	TGTGCCAGTAGTCAACCTCGGGGACAGGGGAATTCACCCCTCCACTTT	CASSQPRGQGNSPLHF
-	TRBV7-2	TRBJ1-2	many	TGTGCCAGCAGCTCCTACGCATGGAGGGGAAGTTTTGGCTACACCTTC	CASSSYAWRGSFGYTF
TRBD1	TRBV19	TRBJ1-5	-	TGTGCCAGTATGCCGGGACAGGGGGGCAATCAGCCCCAGCATTTT	CASMPGQGGNQPQHF
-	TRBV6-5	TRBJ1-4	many	TGTGCCAGCAGTTACAAGGGGCTTGTTAATGAAAAACTGTTTTTT	CASSYKGLVNEKLFF
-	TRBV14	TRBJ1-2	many	TGTGCCAGCAGCCCAGGGGTTCGGTATGGCTACACCTTC	CASSPGVRYGYTF